This T cell receptor (beta chain) was sequenced for a study of OX40 agonist ivuxolimab in advanced cancers. Sequenced by immunoSEQ multiplex PCR; TCRdb stores in-frame clones only, minus some. The repertoire holds some 44,000 clones, with more than 75% as singletons. Systemic immunosuppression or autoimmune disease history was grounds to exclude patients. Germline V gene data show CDR1 as MNHNS and CDR2 as SASEGT. This CDR3 is built from 15 residues. The V end was cut by 3 bases, the J end by 3 bases, with 12 bases between. Comments on this clone: The antigen remains unidentified.

Whole-study findings and limits: Antigens targeted by the expanded peripheral T cells were not determined.

Material: CD4+ or CD8+ T cells sorted from blood, obtained in a trial of the OX40 agonist ivuxolimab. The origin of this receptor is an adult with an advanced solid tumor such as melanoma, head and neck, liver or kidney cancer. This sequence joins TRBV6-1 and TRBJ2-1; D uncertain. CDR3: CASSDRPGNYNEQFF. For the CDR3, the DNA is TGTGCCAGCAGTGACCGTCCGGGTAACTACAATGAGCAGTTCTTC.